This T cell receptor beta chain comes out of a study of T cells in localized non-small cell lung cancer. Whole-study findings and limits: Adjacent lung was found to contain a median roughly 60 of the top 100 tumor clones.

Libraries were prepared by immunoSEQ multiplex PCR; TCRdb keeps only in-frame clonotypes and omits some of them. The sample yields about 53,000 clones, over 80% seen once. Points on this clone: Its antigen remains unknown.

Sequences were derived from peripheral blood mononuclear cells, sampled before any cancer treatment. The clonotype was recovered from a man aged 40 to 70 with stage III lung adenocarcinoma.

The CDR3 DNA sequence: TGCGCCAGCAGCGACGCCGGGACAGGGAGGTTTGGAGGCTACACCTTC. It translates to CASSDAGTGRFGGYTF. The chain links TRBV5-1 to TRBJ1-2; 9 bases fit TRBD1. The germline V gene has CDR1 SGHRS and CDR2 YFSETQ. The CDR3 has 16 residues. V gave up 4 bases and J gave up 8 bases; unmatched junction bases: 15.